This record concerns one TCR beta chain sequence. Its target is not known. This specimen comes from a study of identifying expanded T cells in peripheral blood. Libraries were prepared by immunoSEQ multiplex PCR; TCRdb keeps only in-frame clonotypes and omits some of them. The repertoire consists of over 90,000 clones, with approximately 88% occurring once and the leading ten covering roughly 15%. Study observations and caveats: Variance in clone template counts between roughly two-week samples significantly increased with total template count across all healthy donors. Over two and four weeks, about 15 and 19 clones changed, versus around 1.2 between replicates.

The germline V and J ends were trimmed by 0 bases and 1 base, with 12 bases remaining between them. From germline, CDR1 is LNHNV and CDR2 YYDKDF (reference sequence). CDR3 length equals 17 residues. Healthy donors had no documented immune events, such as infections, while sampled. Sequencing was done on a sample of blood. The clonotype was recovered from a person aged 18-70 years in good health. This chain joins TRBV15 and TRBJ2-2, with D maybe TRBD2 (5 bases). CDR3 protein: CATSRDWSEGNTGELFF. CDR3 coding DNA: TGTGCCACCAGCAGAGATTGGAGCGAGGGGAACACCGGGGAGCTGTTTTTT.